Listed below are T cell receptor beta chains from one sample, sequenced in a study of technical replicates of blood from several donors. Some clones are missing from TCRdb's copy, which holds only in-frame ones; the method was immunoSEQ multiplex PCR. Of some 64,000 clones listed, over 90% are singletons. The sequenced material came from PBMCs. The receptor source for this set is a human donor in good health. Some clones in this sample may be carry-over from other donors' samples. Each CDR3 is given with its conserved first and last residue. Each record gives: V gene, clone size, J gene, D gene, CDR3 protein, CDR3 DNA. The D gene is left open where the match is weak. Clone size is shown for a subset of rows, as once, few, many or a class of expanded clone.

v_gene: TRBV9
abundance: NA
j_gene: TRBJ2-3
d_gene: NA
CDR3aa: CASSVAGYSTDTQYF
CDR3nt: TGTGCCAGCAGCGTAGCGGGATACAGCACAGATACGCAGTATTTT

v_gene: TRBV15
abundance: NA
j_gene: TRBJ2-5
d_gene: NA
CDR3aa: CATSRGGRDEETQYF
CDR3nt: TGTGCCACCAGCAGGGGAGGCCGGGACGAAGAGACCCAGTACTTC

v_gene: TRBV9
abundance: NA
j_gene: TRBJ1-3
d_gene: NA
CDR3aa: CASSLLSSAGGINTIYF
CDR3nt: TGTGCCAGCAGCCTCTTGAGTTCTGCCGGGGGGATAAACACCATATATTTT

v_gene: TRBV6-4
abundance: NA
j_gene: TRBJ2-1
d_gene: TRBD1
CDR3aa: CASSANRGYNEQFF
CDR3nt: TGTGCCAGCAGTGCCAACAGGGGATACAATGAGCAGTTCTTC

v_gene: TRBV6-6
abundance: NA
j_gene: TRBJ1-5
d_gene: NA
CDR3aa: CASTPAGAGAQPQHF
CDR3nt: TGTGCCAGCACCCCCGCGGGGGCTGGGGCTCAGCCCCAGCATTTT

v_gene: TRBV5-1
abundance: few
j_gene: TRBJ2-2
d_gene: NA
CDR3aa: CASSLNRERTGELFF
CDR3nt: TGCGCCAGCAGCTTGAACAGGGAACGCACCGGGGAGCTGTTTTTT

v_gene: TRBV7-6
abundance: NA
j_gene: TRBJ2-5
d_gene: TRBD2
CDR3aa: CASSFRLAGEGETQYF
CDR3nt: TGTGCCAGCAGCTTTAGACTAGCGGGGGAGGGAGAGACCCAGTACTTC

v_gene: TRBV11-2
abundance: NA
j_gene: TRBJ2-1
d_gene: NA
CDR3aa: CASSLNSGYNEQFF
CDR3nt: TGTGCCAGCAGCTTAAATAGCGGCTACAATGAGCAGTTCTTC

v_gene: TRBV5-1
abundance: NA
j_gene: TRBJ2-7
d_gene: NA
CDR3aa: CASSLGQYEQYF
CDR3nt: TGCGCCAGCAGCTTGGGTCAGTACGAGCAGTACTTC

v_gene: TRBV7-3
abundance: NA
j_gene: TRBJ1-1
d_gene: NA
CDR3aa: CASSLQFSRLNTEAFF
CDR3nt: TGTGCCAGCAGCTTACAATTCTCACGGTTGAACACTGAAGCTTTCTTT

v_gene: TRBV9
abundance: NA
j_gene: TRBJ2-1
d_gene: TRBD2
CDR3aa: CASSPSGSSREQFF
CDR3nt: TGTGCCAGCAGCCCTAGCGGGAGTAGTCGTGAGCAGTTCTTC

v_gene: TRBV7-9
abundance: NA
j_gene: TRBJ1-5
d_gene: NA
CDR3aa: CATEGGTNQPQHF
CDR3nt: TGTGCCACCGAGGGGGGGACCAATCAGCCCCAGCATTTT

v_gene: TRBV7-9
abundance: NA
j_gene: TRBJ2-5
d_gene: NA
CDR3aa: CASSQGETQYF
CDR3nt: TGTGCCAGCAGCCAGGGGGAGACCCAGTACTTC

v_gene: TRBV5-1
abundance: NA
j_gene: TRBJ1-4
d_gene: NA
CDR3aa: CASSLEQGREKLFF
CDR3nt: TGCGCCAGCAGCTTGGAACAGGGACGTGAAAAACTGTTTTTT

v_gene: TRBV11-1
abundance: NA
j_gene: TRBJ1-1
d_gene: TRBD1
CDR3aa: CASTTDRTDTEAFF
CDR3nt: TGTGCCAGCACAACGGACAGGACGGACACTGAAGCTTTCTTT

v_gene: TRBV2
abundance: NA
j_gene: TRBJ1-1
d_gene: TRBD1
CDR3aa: CASRRDRGQNTEAFF
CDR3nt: TGTGCCAGCAGGAGGGACAGGGGACAGAACACTGAAGCTTTCTTT

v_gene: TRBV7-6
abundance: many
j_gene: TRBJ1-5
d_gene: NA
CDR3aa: CASSLPGQPQHF
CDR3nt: TGTGCCAGCAGCTTACCTGGCCAGCCCCAGCATTTT

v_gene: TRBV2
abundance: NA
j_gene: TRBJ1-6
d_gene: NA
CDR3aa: CASSGVRNSPLHF
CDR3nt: TGTGCCAGCAGCGGGGTGCGGAATTCACCCCTCCACTTT

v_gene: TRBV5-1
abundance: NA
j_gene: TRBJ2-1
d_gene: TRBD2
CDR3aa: CASSGAGGYNEQFF
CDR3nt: TGCGCCAGCAGCGGAGCGGGAGGGTACAATGAGCAGTTCTTC

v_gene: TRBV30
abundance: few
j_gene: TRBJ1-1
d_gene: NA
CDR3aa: CAWSVLSTEAFF
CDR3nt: TGTGCCTGGAGTGTACTGTCCACTGAAGCTTTCTTT

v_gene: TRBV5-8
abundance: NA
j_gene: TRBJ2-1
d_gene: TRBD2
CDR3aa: CASSLEGGRALDEQFF
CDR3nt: TGTGCCAGCAGCTTGGAGGGCGGGAGGGCCTTGGATGAGCAGTTCTTC

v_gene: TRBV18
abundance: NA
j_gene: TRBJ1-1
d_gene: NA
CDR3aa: CASSPRNGNTEAFF
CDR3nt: TGTGCCAGCTCACCCAGGAATGGGAACACTGAAGCTTTCTTT

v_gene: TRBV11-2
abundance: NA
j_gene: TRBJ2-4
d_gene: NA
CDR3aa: CASSEEGGGSIQYF
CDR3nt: TGTGCCAGCAGCGAGGAGGGAGGGGGGTCCATTCAGTACTTC

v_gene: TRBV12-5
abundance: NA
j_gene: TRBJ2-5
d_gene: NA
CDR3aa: CASGLPQGTQYF
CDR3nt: TGTGCTAGTGGTTTGCCACAGGGAACTCAGTACTTC

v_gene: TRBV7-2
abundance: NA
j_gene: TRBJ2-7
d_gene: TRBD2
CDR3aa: CASSFSLAGYEQYF
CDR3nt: TGTGCCAGCAGCTTCTCACTAGCGGGCTACGAGCAGTACTTC

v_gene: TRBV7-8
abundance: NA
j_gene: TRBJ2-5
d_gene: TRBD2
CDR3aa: CASSLGSSGVQETQYF
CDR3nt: TGTGCCAGCAGCTTAGGAAGTAGCGGGGTTCAAGAGACCCAGTACTTC

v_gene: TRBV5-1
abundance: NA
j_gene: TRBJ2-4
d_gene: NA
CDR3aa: CASSFKTEAENIQYF
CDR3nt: TGCGCCAGCAGCTTTAAGACAGAGGCCGAAAACATTCAGTACTTC

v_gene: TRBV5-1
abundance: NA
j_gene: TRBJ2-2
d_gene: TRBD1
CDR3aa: CASSSPGQVKNTGELFF
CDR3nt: TGCGCCAGCAGCTCACCGGGACAGGTGAAGAACACCGGGGAGCTGTTTTTT

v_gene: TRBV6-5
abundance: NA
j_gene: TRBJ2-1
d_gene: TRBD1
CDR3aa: CASRRDRGILNEQFF
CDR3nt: TGTGCCAGCAGACGGGACAGGGGGATCCTTAATGAGCAGTTCTTC

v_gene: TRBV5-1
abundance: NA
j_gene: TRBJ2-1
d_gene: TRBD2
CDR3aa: CASSQTSGSVDEQFF
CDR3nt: TGCGCCAGCAGTCAGACTAGCGGGAGTGTTGATGAGCAGTTCTTC

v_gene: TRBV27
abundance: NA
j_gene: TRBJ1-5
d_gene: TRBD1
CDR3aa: CASSLDRGQPQHF
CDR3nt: TGTGCCAGCAGTTTAGACAGGGGCCAGCCCCAGCATTTT

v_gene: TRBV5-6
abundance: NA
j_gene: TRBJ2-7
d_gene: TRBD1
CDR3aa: CASSTGQGVLAVDEQYF
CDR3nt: TGTGCCAGCAGCACAGGACAGGGGGTACTAGCGGTGGACGAGCAGTACTTC

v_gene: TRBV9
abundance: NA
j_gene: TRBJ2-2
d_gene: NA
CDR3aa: CASSVVGGVANTGELFF
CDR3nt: TGTGCCAGCAGCGTCGTCGGAGGGGTCGCGAACACCGGGGAGCTGTTTTTT

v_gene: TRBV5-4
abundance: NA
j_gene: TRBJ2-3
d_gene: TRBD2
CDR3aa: CASRPSGGNADTQYF
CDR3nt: TGTGCCAGCCGCCCTAGCGGGGGAAATGCAGATACGCAGTATTTT

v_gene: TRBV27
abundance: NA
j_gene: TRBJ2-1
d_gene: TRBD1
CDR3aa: CASSLSPARGNEQFF
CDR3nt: TGTGCCAGCAGTTTATCCCCGGCCAGGGGGAATGAGCAGTTCTTC

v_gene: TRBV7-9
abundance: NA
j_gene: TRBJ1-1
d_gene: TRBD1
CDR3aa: CASSLLPGQGVLGAFF
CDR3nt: TGTGCCAGCAGCCTCCTTCCGGGACAGGGTGTCTTAGGAGCTTTCTTT

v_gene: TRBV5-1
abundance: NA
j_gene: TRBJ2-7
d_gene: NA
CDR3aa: CASSLGGDEQYF
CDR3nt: TGCGCCAGCAGCTTGGGGGGGGACGAGCAGTACTTC

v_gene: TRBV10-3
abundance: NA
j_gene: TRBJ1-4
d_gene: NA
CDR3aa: CAISEAGGNEKLFF
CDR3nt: TGTGCCATCAGTGAGGCGGGAGGAAATGAAAAACTGTTTTTT

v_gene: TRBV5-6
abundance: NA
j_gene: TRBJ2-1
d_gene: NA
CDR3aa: CASSLVTGNEQFF
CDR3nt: TGTGCCAGCAGCTTGGTTACGGGGAATGAGCAGTTCTTC

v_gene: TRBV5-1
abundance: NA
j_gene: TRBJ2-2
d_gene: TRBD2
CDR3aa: CASSLAPGLAGVRAGELFF
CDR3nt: TGCGCCAGCAGCTTGGCTCCGGGACTAGCGGGAGTACGAGCCGGGGAGCTGTTTTTT

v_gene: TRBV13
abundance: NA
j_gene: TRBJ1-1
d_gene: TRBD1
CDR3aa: CASSFEGANTEAFF
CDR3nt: TGTGCCAGCAGCTTTGAGGGGGCAAACACTGAAGCTTTCTTT

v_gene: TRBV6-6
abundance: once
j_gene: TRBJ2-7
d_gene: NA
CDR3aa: CASSYPFRSKGEQYF
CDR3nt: TGTGCCAGCAGTTACCCTTTTAGATCTAAGGGGGAGCAGTACTTC

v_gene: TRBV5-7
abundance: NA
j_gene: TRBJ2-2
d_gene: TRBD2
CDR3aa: CASSYQRGDTGELFF
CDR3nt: TGTGCCAGCAGCTATCAGCGGGGGGACACCGGGGAGCTGTTTTTT

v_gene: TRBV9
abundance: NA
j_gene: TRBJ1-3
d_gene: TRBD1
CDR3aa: CASSKMDRGIIGNTIYF
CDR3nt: TGTGCCAGCAGCAAAATGGACAGGGGGATAATTGGAAACACCATATATTTT

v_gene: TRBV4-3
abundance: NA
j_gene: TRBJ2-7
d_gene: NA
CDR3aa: CASSRLPGSEQYF
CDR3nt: TGCGCCAGCAGCCGATTACCAGGGTCAGAGCAGTACTTC

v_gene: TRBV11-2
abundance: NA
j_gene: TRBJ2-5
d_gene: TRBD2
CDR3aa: CASSKTSGGGLTQYF
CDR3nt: TGTGCCAGCAGCAAGACTAGCGGGGGGGGGTTGACCCAGTACTTC

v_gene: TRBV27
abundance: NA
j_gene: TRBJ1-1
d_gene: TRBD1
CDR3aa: CASSPGTVNTEAFF
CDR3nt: TGTGCCAGCAGTCCAGGGACAGTTAACACTGAAGCTTTCTTT

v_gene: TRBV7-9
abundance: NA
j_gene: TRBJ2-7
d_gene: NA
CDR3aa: CASSSVRGNYEQYF
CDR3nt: TGTGCCAGCAGCTCCGTCAGGGGTAACTACGAGCAGTACTTC

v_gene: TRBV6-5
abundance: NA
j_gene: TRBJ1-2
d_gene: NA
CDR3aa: CASSAGPLYTF
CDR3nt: TGTGCCAGCAGCGCCGGTCCTCTCTACACCTTC

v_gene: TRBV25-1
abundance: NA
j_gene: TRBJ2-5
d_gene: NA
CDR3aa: CASRLGGQETQYF
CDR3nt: TGTGCCAGCAGGCTGGGGGGCCAAGAGACCCAGTACTTC

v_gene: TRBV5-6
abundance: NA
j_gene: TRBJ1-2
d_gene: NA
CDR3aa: CASSLDQGLRDYTF
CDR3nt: TGTGCCAGCAGCTTGGATCAGGGGCTAAGAGACTACACCTTC

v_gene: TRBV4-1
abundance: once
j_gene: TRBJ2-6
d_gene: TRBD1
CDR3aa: CASSQSTGGVLSSGANVLTF
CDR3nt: TGCGCCAGCAGCCAATCGACAGGGGGCGTCTTATCGAGTGGGGCCAACGTCCTGACTTTC

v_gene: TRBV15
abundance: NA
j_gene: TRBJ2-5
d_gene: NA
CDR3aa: CATSRIGRETQYF
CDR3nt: TGTGCCACCAGTCGGATAGGGAGAGAGACCCAGTACTTC

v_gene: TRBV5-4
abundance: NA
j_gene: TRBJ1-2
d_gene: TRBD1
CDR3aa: CASSLDRGPSGYTF
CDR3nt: TGTGCCAGCAGTTTGGACAGGGGGCCTAGTGGCTACACCTTC

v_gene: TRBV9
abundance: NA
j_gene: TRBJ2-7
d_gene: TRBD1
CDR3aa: CASSEGDRAYEQYF
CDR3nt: TGTGCCAGCAGCGAAGGTGACAGGGCCTACGAGCAGTACTTC

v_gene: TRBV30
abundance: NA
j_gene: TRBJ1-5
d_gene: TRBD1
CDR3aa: CAWGGTGESQPQHF
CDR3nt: TGTGCCTGGGGAGGGACAGGGGAAAGCCAGCCCCAGCATTTT

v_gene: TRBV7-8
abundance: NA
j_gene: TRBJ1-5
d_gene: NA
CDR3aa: CASSLNRENNQPQHF
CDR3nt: TGTGCCAGCAGCCTCAACAGGGAAAACAATCAGCCCCAGCATTTT